Presented here are 4 T cell receptor beta chains from one specimen sequenced in a study of T-cell memory formation after mild COVID-19. TCRdb reprocessed the 5' RACE reads with MiXCR, giving one entry per CDR3 protein. Among under 35,000 distinct CDR3 sequences listed, roughly 15% were seen once. The sequenced sample consisted of PBMCs or a T cell subset sorted from them (not recorded which). The receptors derive from an adult who had mild COVID-19 (a few samples of this study predate the infection). Cell type and time point are not known.

The V gene is TRBV15, the J gene TRBJ2-7; 8 bases line up with TRBD2. Per the germline V gene, CDR1 is LNHNV and CDR2 is YYDKDF (reference sequence). The V and J ends lost 5 bases and 0 bases, in that order; junction bases with no gene match: 6. The CDR3 spans 15 residues. The CDR3 sequence is CATSGPGTSSYEQYF. The CDR3 DNA reads as TGTGCCACCAGCGGCCCCGGGACTAGCTCCTACGAGCAGTACTTC.

This clonotype turned up a few times. The V gene is TRBV2, the J gene TRBJ2-4; possible D gene TRBD2, 5 bases. The CDR3 is made up of 11 amino acids. From germline, CDR1 is SNHLY and CDR2 FYNNEI. Trimming pared 6 bases from V and 6 bases from J, leaving 6 bases between. As DNA, the CDR3 is TGTGCCAGCAGCAGCGGAAACATTCAGTACTTC. Its translation: CASSSGNIQYF.

This clonotype appeared many times. The J gene is TRBJ2-7, the V gene TRBV20-1; D possibly corresponds to TRBD1 (6 bases). V was trimmed by 3 bases and J by 3 bases, leaving 12 bases between them. CDR1 and CDR2 from the germline V gene are DFQATT and SNEGSKA (reference sequence). There are 13 residues in the CDR3. The CDR3 region has the DNA TGCAGTGCTAGGAGGCAGGGGAACTACGAGCAGTACTTC. It codes for CSARRQGNYEQYF.

This clonotype occurred many times. V is TRBV9 and J is TRBJ1-4; TRBD1 agrees at 8 bases. The V gene's germline CDR1 is SGDLS and CDR2 YYNGEE. Trimming took 3 bases from V and 6 from J; bases not matched to a gene: 7. There are 15 residues in the CDR3. CDR3 DNA sequence: TGTGCCAGCAGCGACGGGACAGGTTCCTATGAAAAACTGTTTTTT. Protein product: CASSDGTGSYEKLFF.